This TCR beta chain was profiled in a study of shared clonotypes between healthy human individuals. Every donor, a Caucasian adult, lived in Nashville, Tennessee. Sequencing was performed with immunoSEQ multiplex PCR; in TCRdb, only in-frame clones are kept and a portion is missing. The table records 550,000 to 700,000 clones, less than 80% of them present only once. V was pared by 4 bases and J by 0 bases, with 15 bases between. CDR1 is MNHEY and CDR2 is SVGAGI in the germline V gene. CDR3 size: 16 residues. The rearrangement links TRBV6-5 to TRBJ1-1, with no clear D. This TCR was sampled from a woman aged 25-40 years in good health. The sequenced material came from memory CD4+ T cells sorted from blood. Subset denoted: CD45RA-negative fraction. Here the CDR3 DNA reads TGTGCCAGCAGTTCATTCGGGGAGGCCGTGAACACTGAAGCTTTCTTT. Protein product: CASSSFGEAVNTEAFF.